The present entry profiles one TCR beta chain with its context. Its matching antigen is unknown. This entry comes from a study of cytomegalovirus exposure and HLA in healthy donors. Broader study findings: Among CMV-associated TCR beta chains, most appeared HLA-restricted in a later analysis. When a later analysis compared HLA-associated TCR beta chains with equally common others, the HLA-associated chains turned out to be more clonally expanded and to have lower generation probabilities. It is likely that the observed cluster of highly shared sequence variants was a sequencing artifact. Common viral pathogens were later found to be apparently linked to several of the most significant clusters.

This PCR relied on a set of 60 Vbeta primers and 13 Jbeta primers. Using immunoSEQ multiplex PCR, the repertoire was profiled, and TCRdb retains in-frame clones only, with some absent. This sample carries some 180,000 clones, about 90% of them seen once, and the ten largest clones take more than 0.2%. Germline V gene sequence: CDR1 MGHRA, CDR2 YSYEKL. Trimming took 4 bases from V and 2 from J, leaving 21 bases between them. This CDR3 is built from 17 residues. Specimen: PBMCs. The TCR comes from a girl less than two years old in good health and CMV-seronegative. The rearrangement links TRBV4-1 to TRBJ2-7; D is unclear. As DNA, the CDR3 is TGCGCCAGCAGCCTGAACCAAGGAAGTAAAGAGGCCTACGAGCAGTACTTC. It is translated as CASSLNQGSKEAYEQYF.